This passage covers 13 T cell receptor beta chains from one sample sequenced in a study of T cells in Graves' hyperthyroidism and ophthalmopathy. Authors of the study amplified TCR beta CDR3 regions from RNA transcripts. The TCR CDR3 was amplified in a first-round RT-PCR using the HTBI primer set. TCRdb re-called the multiplex PCR reads with MiXCR, one entry per CDR3 protein. The repertoire has 350,000 to 400,000 distinct CDR3 sequences, about 18% of them found once; the top ten carry roughly 3.5%. Material for sequencing was blood. These TCRs come from a woman between 18 and 29 years old with Graves' hyperthyroidism.

This clonotype appeared many times. V and J are TRBV28 and TRBJ1-3; D might be TRBD1 (6 bases). The CDR3 is 14 amino acids. Germline V gives CDR1 MDHEN, CDR2 SYDVKM. The V gene lost 5 bases and the J gene lost 3 bases, with 11 bases spanning the gap. CDR3 nucleotides: TGTGCCAGCAGTCGGGACATTTTTGGAAACACCATATATTTT. It codes for CASSRDIFGNTIYF.

There are many counts of this clonotype. The chain combines TRBV7-2 with TRBJ2-7, with 9 bases matching TRBD2. This CDR3 is built from 14 residues. V lost 5 bases, J lost 7 bases, and 9 bases stayed unmatched. Germline CDR1 is SGHTA and CDR2 is FQGNSA. CDR3 protein: CASSPTSGLGEQYF. CDR3 DNA: TGTGCCAGCAGCCCGACTAGCGGCCTGGGAGAGCAGTACTTC.

About this clonotype: With a much larger clone just one base away, this may be a read error. The V gene is TRBV6-1, the J gene TRBJ1-2; the D gene is possibly TRBD1 (5 bases). The CDR3 is 15 residues long. Germline-derived CDR1 and CDR2 are MNHNS and SASEGT. CDR3 sequence (DNA): TGTGCCAGCAGCCCCAGGGCGGGCGGGCCTTATGGCTACTCCTTC. Encoded protein: CASSPRAGGPYGYSF.

This clonotype has ten or more counts. This chain links TRBV27 with TRBJ1-1; D uncertain. The V and J ends lost 3 bases and 2 bases respectively, with 13 bases between them. The CDR3 consists of 15 residues. Germline V gene data show CDR1 as MNHEY and CDR2 as SMNVEV (reference sequence). The DNA for the CDR3 is TGTGCCAGCAGTTTCGTCCCGACGGGAAACACTGAAGCTTTCTTT. Translation gives CASSFVPTGNTEAFF.

The table lists this clonotype with many counts. The rearrangement links TRBV20-1 to TRBJ1-2; D is perhaps TRBD1 (5 bases). Looked up from germline, CDR1 is DFQATT and CDR2 is SNEGSKA (reference sequence). Trimming took off 1 base at V and 4 bases at J, with 19 bases between the two ends. The CDR3 loop spans 16 amino acids. In nucleotides, the CDR3 is TGCAGTGCTAGAGCCCTGGGGCAGGGAGACGGCTATGGCTACACCTTC. It specifies CSARALGQGDGYGYTF.

In this sample, this clonotype turned up a few times. The chain employs TRBV19 and TRBJ2-7; 8 bases line up with TRBD1. The CDR3 totals 14 residues. Losses at the gene ends were 5 bases for V and 3 bases for J; bases not matched to a gene: 6. The germline V gene has CDR1 LNHDA and CDR2 SQIVND (reference sequence). The CDR3 is CASSDRDRIYEQYF. The CDR3 DNA reads as TGTGCCAGTAGTGACCGGGACAGGATCTACGAGCAGTACTTC.

This clonotype was picked up many times. The V and J genes are TRBV4-1 and TRBJ2-2; D is unclear. V was cut by 6 bases and J by 4 bases, with 6 bases left in between. This CDR3 is built from 12 residues. The germline CDR1 and CDR2 sequences are MGHRA and YSYEKL. DNA of the CDR3: TGCGCCAGCAGGAGAGGCACCGGGGAGCTGTTTTTT. This sequence encodes CASRRGTGELFF.

This rearrangement joins TRBV6-1 to TRBJ2-7, with D perhaps given as TRBD1 or TRBD2 (5 bases each). Germline V gives CDR1 MNHNS, CDR2 SASEGT. V gave up 8 bases and J gave up 2 bases, with 19 bases separating them. The CDR3 has 15 amino acids. CDR3 in DNA: TGTGCCAGCGGGGGATTCCCCCGAGGTACCTACGAGCAGTACTTC. Encoded protein: CASGGFPRGTYEQYF.

In this sample, this clonotype turned up many times. J is TRBJ2-7 and V is TRBV27, with 10 bases lining up with TRBD2. Germline CDR1 and CDR2: MNHEY and SMNVEV (reference sequence). J lost 2 bases, V lost 4 bases, and 14 bases had no gene match. The CDR3 runs to 18 residues. The CDR3 sequence is CASSWRLQTSGVPYEQYF. CDR3 nucleotides: TGTGCCAGCAGTTGGAGGCTCCAAACTAGCGGGGTCCCCTACGAGCAGTACTTC.

This clonotype was counted only a few times. The chain joins TRBV7-6 to TRBJ2-7; TRBD2 agrees at 12 bases. There are 16 residues in the CDR3. With 4 bases clipped from V and 1 base from J, the junction kept 5 bases outside the gene matches. Germline V gene sequence: CDR1 SGHVS, CDR2 FNYEAQ. The CDR3 bases are TGTGCCAGCAGCTCGGCCCTAGCGGGGGGGTCCTACGAGCAGTACTTC. It is translated as CASSSALAGGSYEQYF.

There are many counts of this clonotype. The genes are TRBV20-1 and TRBJ1-1; D may be TRBD1 (6 bases). The CDR3 totals 14 residues. V dropped 7 bases and J dropped 11 bases, with 26 bases sitting between them. Looked up from germline, CDR1 is DFQATT and CDR2 is SNEGSKA (reference sequence). Written as DNA, the CDR3 is TGCAGTGTTGGGCAGGGGACCTCCCTTACATCGGCTTTCTTT. This gives the protein CSVGQGTSLTSAFF.

This clonotype has ten or more counts. The rearrangement links TRBV7-3 to TRBJ2-7, with TRBD1 matching 8 bases. CDR3 length: 12 residues. V was pared by 3 bases and J by 7 bases, with 2 bases of the junction left unmatched. The germline V gene encodes CDR1 SGHTA and CDR2 FQGTGA. In DNA form, the CDR3 reads TGTGCCAGCAGCTTGGACAGGGAGGAGCAGTACTTC. Translating gives CASSLDREEQYF.

About this clonotype itself: This may stem from a read error, because a much larger clone lies one nucleotide away. The chain carries TRBV9 and TRBJ2-5; 12 bases are shared with TRBD2. Per germline, CDR1 SGDLS and CDR2 YYNGEE. V dropped 2 bases and J dropped 7; count of bases not matched to a gene: 9. This CDR3 spans 16 amino acids. CDR3 DNA sequence: TGTGCCAGCAGCGTCGCATCTAGCGGGGGGGCCGGGACCCAGTACTTC. It yields the protein CASSVASSGGAGTQYF.